The sequence of this T cell receptor beta chain was determined in a study of early T cells in non-severe SARS-CoV-2 infection (dated by TCRdb to the early 2020s). For the wider study: Bulk RNA from unsorted whole blood was used for TCR sequencing, so alpha and beta chains could not be paired. Summary of the overall study and its limitations: Matching against VDJdb was skewed toward anti-spike CD8 responses, likely underestimated virus-specific expansions, and missed private and CD4 specificities.

This was a case-control study nested in a cohort of healthcare workers in London, UK, who had nasopharyngeal swab PCR tests and blood samples taken every week. Healthcare workers were recruited during the week of the UK lockdown, between 23 and 31 March 2020, and followed weekly for up to roughly 15 weeks. The library came from 5' RACE. The sample was run on a NextSeq 500. Unique molecular identifiers were attached to individual cDNA molecules in the TCR library protocol so that sequencing error and PCR bias could be corrected. Sequencing covered both TCR alpha and beta chains, and within each sample the abundances of alpha and beta sequences were tightly co-correlated. Turning to the authors' computational methods: Decombinator V4 was used to perform V gene, J gene and CDR3 annotation of TCR sequences. TCRs were defined as expanded if a significant change between any two time points was detected under a Poisson model with p below 0.0001. TCR abundances were normalised to the total number of TCRs sequenced per sample and were expressed as counts per million. TRAV1-2 paired with TRAJ12, TRAJ20 or TRAJ33 defined MAIT TCRs, while TRAV10 paired with TRAJ18 defined iNKT TCRs. VDJdb, accessed 1 November 2021, was searched for CMV, EBV and SARS-CoV-2 annotated TCRs, excluding TCRs annotated for multiple antigens. TCRdb reran the public reads through fastp at Q25 and MiXCR, keeping productive beta chains. Rows are combined by CDR3 protein, so each entry shows the most common genes and DNA. The V and J calls shown here were made by TCRdb, not taken from the authors' results. Recorded for this sample are some 71,000 distinct CDR3 sequences; about an eighth of them occurred a single time. The ten largest clones represent roughly 6% of the sample.

The germline V gene (reference sequence) supplies CDR1 SEHNR and CDR2 FQNEAQ. Trimming takes 3 bases off V and 5 bases off J; junction bases not matched to a gene: 9. The CDR3 numbers 16 residues from cysteine through phenylalanine. The read is trimmed to its CDR3 DNA, 48 bases read in frame from base 1. This clonotype was detected only a few times. Its antigen is unknown. One base away there is no much larger clone; base qualities are not given. The clonotype comes from an adult who was a healthcare worker with PCR-confirmed SARS-CoV-2 infection or an uninfected control (not recorded which). The rearranged segments are TRBV7-9 and TRBJ2-3; TRBD2 agrees with 9 junctional bases. The sample comprised whole blood. The CDR3 loop reads CASSLRTSVGLDTQYF. In nucleotide form, the sequence is TGTGCCAGCAGCTTGCGGACTAGCGTCGGGTTAGATACGCAGTATTTT.